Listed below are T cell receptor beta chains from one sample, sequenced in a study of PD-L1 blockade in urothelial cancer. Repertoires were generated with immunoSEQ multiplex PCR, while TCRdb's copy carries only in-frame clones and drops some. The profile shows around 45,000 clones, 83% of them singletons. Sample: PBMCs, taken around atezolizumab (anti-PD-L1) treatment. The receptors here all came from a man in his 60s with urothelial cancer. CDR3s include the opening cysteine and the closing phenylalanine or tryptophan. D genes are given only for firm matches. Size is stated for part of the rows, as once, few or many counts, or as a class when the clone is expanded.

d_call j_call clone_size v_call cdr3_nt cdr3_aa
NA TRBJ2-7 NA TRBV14 TGTGCCAGCAGCCAAGCTCCTACCATCTACGAGCAGTACTTC CASSQAPTIYEQYF
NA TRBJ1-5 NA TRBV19 TGTGCCAGTAGTATTGCCGCGACAAGCAATCAGCCCCAGCATTTT CASSIAATSNQPQHF
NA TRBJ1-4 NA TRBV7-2 TGTGCCAGCAGCTTAGGTGTTCGGGGGGAGAAACTGTTTTTT CASSLGVRGEKLFF
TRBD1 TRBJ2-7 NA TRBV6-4 TGTGCCAGCAGTGACGAACAGGGGTACGAGCAGTACTTC CASSDEQGYEQYF
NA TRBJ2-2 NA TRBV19 TGTGCCAGTAGTATAGATCGGGGGTCGAACACCGGGGAGCTGTTTTTT CASSIDRGSNTGELFF
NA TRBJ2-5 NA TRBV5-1 TGCGCCAGCAGCACCGGGGACTTTGGCGGGCGAGAGACCCAGTACTTC CASSTGDFGGRETQYF
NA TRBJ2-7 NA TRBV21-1 TGTGCCAGCAGCAAAGAGGGCCGGCAGGGGGCGGTCTTTTCCTACGAGCAGTACTTC CASSKEGRQGAVFSYEQYF
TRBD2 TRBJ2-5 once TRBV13 TGTGCCAGCAGCCCCCGGCCCGCGTTTGGGGGGGGTGAGACCCAGTACTTC CASSPRPAFGGGETQYF
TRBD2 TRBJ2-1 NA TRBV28 TGTGCCAGCAGTTTGGCGGGGGGTGAGCAGTTCTTC CASSLAGGEQFF
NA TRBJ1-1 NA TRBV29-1 TGCAGCGCCACTCCTGGGCACGGGAACACTGAAGCTTTCTTT CSATPGHGNTEAFF